The rows below give T cell receptor beta chains drawn from one sample of a study of blood T cell repertoires in COVID-19. The data were produced by immunoSEQ multiplex PCR, yet TCRdb's version contains in-frame clones alone and is incomplete. The profile shows some 250,000 clones, about 88% of them singletons. The sample taken for sequencing was peripheral blood. The receptor source for this set is a woman between 40 and 55 years old who had recovered from COVID-19. Each CDR3 is given with its conserved first and last residue. The order of the fields is J gene, V gene, D gene, clone size, CDR3 DNA, CDR3 protein. A D gene is named only where the DNA matches it firmly. The listing skips clone size in some rows; elsewhere it reads once, few, many or a size class.

J: TRBJ2-2
V: TRBV6-2/TRBV6-3
D: NA
size: NA
DNA: TGTGCCAGCAGTTACTCTTCGGCAGCCTCAGGGACCGGGGAGCTGTTTTTT
CDR3: CASSYSSAASGTGELFF

J: TRBJ1-5
V: TRBV6-2/TRBV6-3
D: NA
size: NA
DNA: TGTGCCAGCAGTTACAGGGGCGGTGTTAGCAATCAGCCCCAGCATTTT
CDR3: CASSYRGGVSNQPQHF

J: TRBJ1-5
V: TRBV5-8
D: TRBD1
size: NA
DNA: TGTGCCAGCAGCCCGCCGGGACAGGGCTATAGCAATCAGCCCCAGCATTTT
CDR3: CASSPPGQGYSNQPQHF

J: TRBJ2-2
V: TRBV4-3
D: NA
size: NA
DNA: TGCGCCAGCAGCCAAGAGGGCGGGGTGGGCACCGGGGAGCTGTTTTTT
CDR3: CASSQEGGVGTGELFF

J: TRBJ2-3
V: TRBV30
D: TRBD1
size: NA
DNA: TGTGCCTGGAACCCGGTCCGGGACAGGGCGCAGTATTTT
CDR3: CAWNPVRDRAQYF

J: TRBJ2-1
V: TRBV4-1
D: NA
size: NA
DNA: TGCGCCAGCAGCCCCCAGGTCGAACATGAGCAGTTCTTC
CDR3: CASSPQVEHEQFF

J: TRBJ1-2
V: TRBV3-1/TRBV3-2
D: TRBD1
size: few
DNA: TGTGCCAGCAGCCAAGGACAGGGCTGGGGCTACACCTTC
CDR3: CASSQGQGWGYTF

J: TRBJ1-6
V: TRBV27
D: NA
size: NA
DNA: TGTGCCAGCAGTTTACAGGGATCGGTTTCACCCCTCCACTTT
CDR3: CASSLQGSVSPLHF

J: TRBJ2-1
V: TRBV24-1
D: NA
size: NA
DNA: TGTGCCACCAGTCCAGGGCAGGTCAATGAGCAGTTCTTC
CDR3: CATSPGQVNEQFF

J: TRBJ1-6
V: TRBV30
D: NA
size: NA
DNA: TGTGCCTGGGGGGGCAGGATCAATTCACCCCTCCACTTT
CDR3: CAWGGRINSPLHF

J: TRBJ1-2
V: TRBV9
D: NA
size: NA
DNA: TGTGCCAGCAGCGAACCCCAGGGATTTGGGTATGGCTACACCTTC
CDR3: CASSEPQGFGYGYTF

J: TRBJ2-3
V: TRBV10-2
D: TRBD2
size: NA
DNA: TGCGCCAGCAGTGCTAGCGGGAGGACAGATACGCAGTATTTT
CDR3: CASSASGRTDTQYF

J: TRBJ1-1
V: TRBV19
D: TRBD1
size: NA
DNA: TGTGCCAGTAGTATCGGCCAGGGGGCCGCTGAAGCTTTCTTT
CDR3: CASSIGQGAAEAFF

J: TRBJ1-2
V: TRBV5-6
D: TRBD1
size: NA
DNA: TGTGCCAGCAGCTTGCCGAGACAGGGGTTGGCCTATGGCTACACCTTC
CDR3: CASSLPRQGLAYGYTF

J: TRBJ2-7
V: TRBV19
D: NA
size: NA
DNA: TGTGCCAGTAGAACCCACCCCAGCTCCTACGAGCAGTACTTC
CDR3: CASRTHPSSYEQYF

J: TRBJ1-1
V: TRBV6-5
D: NA
size: NA
DNA: TGTGCCAGCAGTTACTCGATAGCCTTTGAAGCTTTCTTT
CDR3: CASSYSIAFEAFF

J: TRBJ2-7
V: TRBV4-3
D: NA
size: few
DNA: TGCGCCAGCAGCCAAGGTTGGGGGGAGGCCTCCTACGAGCAGTACTTC
CDR3: CASSQGWGEASYEQYF

J: TRBJ1-5
V: TRBV29-1
D: NA
size: NA
DNA: TGCAGCGTTGGGGGGGTAAATCAGCCCCAGCATTTT
CDR3: CSVGGVNQPQHF

J: TRBJ1-1
V: TRBV7-2
D: NA
size: few
DNA: TGTGCCAGCAGCTACACAGGGACTGAAGCTTTCTTT
CDR3: CASSYTGTEAFF

J: TRBJ1-2
V: TRBV27
D: NA
size: NA
DNA: TGTGCCAGCACCCACACGGCCCGGAGGGCCCTTAACTATGGCTACACCTTC
CDR3: CASTHTARRALNYGYTF

J: TRBJ1-1
V: TRBV27
D: NA
size: NA
DNA: TGTGCCAGCAGTTGGGGGGTGGGTACTGAAGCTTTCTTT
CDR3: CASSWGVGTEAFF

J: TRBJ1-3
V: TRBV7-2
D: NA
size: many
DNA: TGTGCCAGCAGACAAGGGGTAGCTGGAAACACCATATATTTT
CDR3: CASRQGVAGNTIYF

J: TRBJ2-3
V: TRBV19
D: NA
size: once
DNA: TGTGCCAGTAGTATTGCGTTCCGAAGCACAGATACGCAGTATTTT
CDR3: CASSIAFRSTDTQYF

J: TRBJ2-1
V: TRBV29-1
D: NA
size: NA
DNA: TGCAGCGCGTCCGCGGGGTACAATGAGCAGTTCTTC
CDR3: CSASAGYNEQFF

J: TRBJ2-7
V: TRBV7-2
D: TRBD2
size: NA
DNA: TGTGCCAGCAGCCCCCCCCTCGGGTGGCGGGAGCGGGCCTACGAGCAGTACTTC
CDR3: CASSPPLGWRERAYEQYF

J: TRBJ2-1
V: TRBV12-5
D: NA
size: NA
DNA: TGTGCTAGTGTGGGTACAACACAACCCTCTAGGGAGCAGTTCTTC
CDR3: CASVGTTQPSREQFF

J: TRBJ2-1
V: TRBV6-5
D: TRBD2
size: NA
DNA: TGTGCCAGCAGGGCTAGCGGGAGGCCGGGGGGTGAGCAGTTCTTC
CDR3: CASRASGRPGGEQFF

J: TRBJ2-5
V: TRBV19
D: NA
size: NA
DNA: TGTGCCAGTAGGCAGGGCCAAGAGACCCAGTACTTC
CDR3: CASRQGQETQYF

J: TRBJ1-4
V: TRBV19
D: NA
size: NA
DNA: TGTGCCAGTAGTACAGGGGACGCGTGGAATGAAAAACTGTTTTTT
CDR3: CASSTGDAWNEKLFF

J: TRBJ2-1
V: TRBV5-1
D: TRBD2
size: NA
DNA: TGCGCCAGCAGCTCCGGACTAGCGATACTTGGGGGTGAGCAGTTCTTC
CDR3: CASSSGLAILGGEQFF

J: TRBJ1-3
V: TRBV29-1
D: NA
size: NA
DNA: TGCAGCCCGGGCCACACGGGGAGCGGCGGGAACACCATATATTTT
CDR3: CSPGHTGSGGNTIYF

J: TRBJ1-1
V: TRBV6-5
D: NA
size: NA
DNA: TGTGCCAGCAGTTACTCGATGCGGGGTGGCACTGAAGCTTTCTTT
CDR3: CASSYSMRGGTEAFF

J: TRBJ1-6
V: TRBV11-2
D: TRBD1
size: NA
DNA: TGTGCCAGCAGCCCCACGCAGGGGACAGGGGGCAGGGGCTCACCCCTCCACTTT
CDR3: CASSPTQGTGGRGSPLHF

J: TRBJ1-1
V: TRBV19
D: NA
size: NA
DNA: TGTGCCAGTAGAGATGGGGGCTTGGTAAACACTGAAGCTTTCTTT
CDR3: CASRDGGLVNTEAFF

J: TRBJ2-2
V: TRBV7-9
D: NA
size: NA
DNA: TGTGCCAGCAGCTTAGTGACAGGCAACACCGGGGAGCTGTTTTTT
CDR3: CASSLVTGNTGELFF

J: TRBJ1-1
V: TRBV11-3
D: NA
size: NA
DNA: TGTGCCAGCAGCTTAGGTCCACTCGAGGGCACTGAAGCTTTCTTT
CDR3: CASSLGPLEGTEAFF

J: TRBJ1-5
V: TRBV29-1
D: TRBD1
size: NA
DNA: TGCAGCGTTGAACTGACAGGGGTTGGTCAGCCCCAGCATTTT
CDR3: CSVELTGVGQPQHF

J: TRBJ1-2
V: TRBV19
D: NA
size: NA
DNA: TGTGCCAGTAGGCAAATTCAGGGTGTTGGCTACACCTTC
CDR3: CASRQIQGVGYTF

J: TRBJ1-1
V: TRBV19
D: TRBD1
size: NA
DNA: TGTGCCAGTAAAGGGGGCCGGGAAGCTTTCTTT
CDR3: CASKGGREAFF

J: TRBJ2-5
V: TRBV6-2/TRBV6-3
D: TRBD2
size: NA
DNA: TGTGCCAGCAGTTACCGGCCTAGCGGGAGCACAGAGACCCAGTACTTC
CDR3: CASSYRPSGSTETQYF

J: TRBJ1-1
V: TRBV6-5
D: TRBD1
size: NA
DNA: TGTGCCAGCAGTCCCGGGACAGGGTTGACTGAAGCTTTCTTT
CDR3: CASSPGTGLTEAFF

J: TRBJ2-2
V: TRBV5-4
D: TRBD1
size: NA
DNA: TGTGCCAGCAGCCAGGGGACAGGGCGGACCGGGGAGCTGTTTTTT
CDR3: CASSQGTGRTGELFF

J: TRBJ2-1
V: TRBV24-1
D: NA
size: NA
DNA: TGTGCCACCGGTCCGAGCTCCTACAATGAGCAGTTCTTC
CDR3: CATGPSSYNEQFF

J: TRBJ2-7
V: TRBV3-1/TRBV3-2
D: NA
size: NA
DNA: TGTGCCAGCAGCCAAGGGGGACTGTACGAGCAGTACTTC
CDR3: CASSQGGLYEQYF

J: TRBJ1-2
V: TRBV10-3
D: NA
size: NA
DNA: TGTGCCATCAGTGGGGTCTCCCGGGACACCTCGCATGGCTACACCTTC
CDR3: CAISGVSRDTSHGYTF